These T cell receptor beta chains were read from a single sample in a study of shared T cell receptors in the human thymus. The table came from immunoSEQ multiplex PCR; TCRdb's copy has only in-frame clones and leaves some out. The data contain about 380,000 clones, 95% of them singletons. Sequenced: thymocytes. The receptors were sampled from a human donor. CDR3s include the opening cysteine and the closing phenylalanine or tryptophan. A D gene is named only where the DNA matches it firmly. Rows give clone size only sometimes, using once, few, many, or a class for an expanded clone.

d_gene	len	abundance	v_gene	j_gene	CDR3nt	CDR3aa
NA	15	NA	TRBV5-5	TRBJ1-2	TGTGCCAGCAGTACCGGGACAACCTCTAACTATGGCTACACCTTC	CASSTGTTSNYGYTF
NA	11	few	TRBV10-3	TRBJ1-2	TGTGCCATCAAGGTCGACACCTTCTACACCTTC	CAIKVDTFYTF
NA	14	once	TRBV9	TRBJ2-7	TGTGCCAGCAGCGTAGGGCGGGGGCCCTACGAGCAGTACTTC	CASSVGRGPYEQYF
TRBD2	13	NA	TRBV10-2	TRBJ2-5	TGCGCCAGCCATTCGCTAGCGGGAGAGACCCAGTACTTC	CASHSLAGETQYF
NA	14	NA	TRBV6-5	TRBJ1-1	TGTGCCAGCAGTTACGGCGGGGGATTCCCTGAAGCTTTCTTT	CASSYGGGFPEAFF
NA	17	once	TRBV2	TRBJ2-4	TGTGCCAGCAGTGAGGGTAAGGGCACCTTAGCCAAAAACATTCAGTACTTC	CASSEGKGTLAKNIQYF
NA	16	once	TRBV9	TRBJ2-1	TGTGCCAGCAGCGTCGACGACACGAGCTCCTACAATGAGCAGTTCTTC	CASSVDDTSSYNEQFF
TRBD1	14	NA	TRBV10-3	TRBJ2-7	TGTGCCATCAGGGACAGGCCGTCCCTCTACGAGCAGTACTTC	CAIRDRPSLYEQYF
NA	14	once	TRBV5-8	TRBJ2-5	TGTGCCAGCAGCTTGGGAGGTGCCCTTGAGACCCAGTACTTC	CASSLGGALETQYF
NA	16	once	TRBV19	TRBJ2-1	TGTGCCAGTAGCCCAGACGGGGGCCAACCAGGGAATGAGCAGTTCTTC	CASSPDGGQPGNEQFF
TRBD1	15	NA	TRBV6-6	TRBJ1-2	TGTGCCAGCAGTTACTTCGACAGGGTGGACTATGGCTACACCTTC	CASSYFDRVDYGYTF
TRBD2	17	NA	TRBV7-7	TRBJ2-5	TGTGCCAGCAGCTTAGAGGGACTAGCGGGAGCGGAGAAGACCCAGTACTTC	CASSLEGLAGAEKTQYF
NA	17	few	TRBV29-1	TRBJ2-6	TGCAGCACCTTATTTCGTAGGGGTGCCACTGGGGCCAACGTCCTGACTTTC	CSTLFRRGATGANVLTF
NA	19	NA	TRBV27	TRBJ1-3	TGTGCCAGCAGTTCCTCCGGGACTCAAAACCAAAGCTCTGGAAACACCATATATTTT	CASSSSGTQNQSSGNTIYF
NA	14	NA	TRBV7-2	TRBJ1-2	TGTGCCAGCAGCCCCTATACAGGGTATTACGGCTACACCTTC	CASSPYTGYYGYTF
TRBD2	18	NA	TRBV5-1	TRBJ2-3	TGCGCCAGCTCCTCTCATATCGGACTAGCGGTAGGCACAGATACGCAGTATTTT	CASSSHIGLAVGTDTQYF
NA	15	once	TRBV27	TRBJ2-2	TGTGCCAGCAGGCACTGGGGGGCGAACACCGGGGAGCTGTTTTTT	CASRHWGANTGELFF
TRBD2	19	NA	TRBV6-1	TRBJ2-1	TGTGCCAGCAGTGAGTATAGGCTAGCGGGGGCCTCTTCCTACAATGAGCAGTTCTTC	CASSEYRLAGASSYNEQFF
NA	14	NA	TRBV10-2	TRBJ2-5	TGCGCCAGCAGTGATTATGGAGGTCAAGAGACCCAGTACTTC	CASSDYGGQETQYF
NA	18	NA	TRBV4-3	TRBJ2-7	TGCGCCAGCAGCCTTGACCTCCTAGAGATTAGAGGGGACTACGAGCAGTACTTC	CASSLDLLEIRGDYEQYF
NA	17	NA	TRBV21-1	TRBJ2-1	TGTGCCAGCAGCAAAGGAGGATTAGCGGACTCCTACAATGAGCAGTTCTTC	CASSKGGLADSYNEQFF
NA	19	NA	TRBV18	TRBJ2-6	TGTGCCAGCTCACCGCCCTTACGACAGGAAAACTCTGGGGCCAACGTCCTGACTTTC	CASSPPLRQENSGANVLTF
TRBD2	16	NA	TRBV6-1	TRBJ2-2	TGTGCCAGCAGTGAATCAGCGGGAGGCTGCACCGGGGAGCTGTTTTTT	CASSESAGGCTGELFF
TRBD2	16	NA	TRBV7-9	TRBJ2-5	TGTGCCAGCAGCCTAACTAGCGGGAGATATCAAGAGACCCAGTACTTC	CASSLTSGRYQETQYF
TRBD1	15	once	TRBV27	TRBJ1-4	TGTGCCAGCAGTTACGACAGGGGAAGAGAAGAAAAACTGTTTTTT	CASSYDRGREEKLFF
NA	10	NA	TRBV4-1	TRBJ2-3	TGCGCCAGCAGTGGAGATACGCAGTATTTT	CASSGDTQYF
NA	13	NA	TRBV11-2	TRBJ1-5	TGTGCCAGCAGCTCAGGGTCCAGTCAGCCCCAGCATTTT	CASSSGSSQPQHF